One sample yielded the 22 T cell receptor beta chains listed below, sequenced in a study of blood T cell repertoires in COVID-19. TCRdb's table, derived via immunoSEQ multiplex PCR, lists solely in-frame clones and lacks some. The table has roughly 200,000 clones, around 90% seen once. The sequenced sample was PBMCs or T cells enriched from blood (not recorded which). These receptors were taken from a woman aged 25-40 years who had recovered from COVID-19.

This sequence joins TRBV6-6 and TRBJ1-2; tentatively, D is TRBD1 (5 bases). CDR3 length equals 17 residues. V lost 5 bases and J 1 base, leaving 20 bases between the germline ends. Germline assignment: CDR1 MNHNY and CDR2 SVGAGI (reference sequence). The CDR3 DNA is TGTGCCAGCAGTCGTGGGGCAGGGCAACGCCATAACTATGGCTACACCTTC. Its translation: CASSRGAGQRHNYGYTF.

CDR3 nucleotides: TGTGCCAGTAGTGACCGCCTGGAGGCTTTCTTT. This sequence encodes CASSDRLEAFF. V gene TRBV19 combines with J gene TRBJ1-1, with D uncertain. The CDR3 has 11 amino acids. Trimming left V 5 bases short and J 11 bases short, with 12 bases between. Germline CDR1 reads LNHDA; CDR2 reads SQIVND (reference sequence). Combining the CDR3 with reference TRBV19 and TRBJ1-1 gives the whole variable domain DGGITQSPKYLFRKEGQNVTLSCEQNLNHDAMYWYRQDPGQGLRLIYYSQIVNDFQKGDIAEGYSVSREKKESFPLTVTSAQKNPTAFYLCASSDRLEAFFGQGTRLTVV.

The chain joins TRBV9 to TRBJ1-2, with TRBD1 identical over 8 bases. Germline assignment: CDR1 SGDLS and CDR2 YYNGEE. This CDR3 spans 13 amino acids. The V segment lost 4 bases and the J segment 8 bases; nucleotides outside the gene matches: 7. The CDR3: CASSTGQASGYTF. In DNA, the CDR3 is TGTGCCAGCAGCACGGGACAGGCCTCCGGCTACACCTTC.

V gene TRBV7-9 combines with J gene TRBJ2-7; D not resolved. Trimming removed 2 bases at V and 2 bases at J, with 7 bases between. Germline assignment: CDR1 SEHNR and CDR2 FQNEAQ (reference sequence). This CDR3 has 13 amino acids. The CDR3 DNA reads as TGTGCCAGCAGCTTAACACGGGCCTACGAGCAGTACTTC. As protein: CASSLTRAYEQYF.

The V and J genes are TRBV15 and TRBJ2-5; D gene unclear. CDR3 length: 12 residues. Germline V gene lookup returns CDR1 LNHNV and CDR2 YYDKDF (reference sequence). Trimming cost V 2 bases and J 5 bases, with 6 bases left between them. In DNA form, the CDR3 reads TGTGCCACCAGCAGACCCCGGGAGACCCAGTACTTC. Translating gives CATSRPRETQYF. Combining the CDR3 with reference TRBV15 and TRBJ2-5 gives the whole variable domain DAMVIQNPRYQVTQFGKPVTLSCSQTLNHNVMYWYQQKSSQAPKLLFHYYDKDFNNEADTPDNFQSRRPNTSFCFLDIRSPGLGDTAMYLCATSRPRETQYFGPGTRLLVL.

The CDR3 is CASSLAGARYSPLHF. The DNA of the CDR3 is TGTGCCAGCAGCTTAGCAGGGGCCCGTTATTCACCCCTCCACTTT. This chain links TRBV7-9 with TRBJ1-6; tentatively, D is TRBD1 (5 bases). CDR1 is SEHNR, CDR2 FQNEAQ, per germline (reference sequence). V lost 0 bases to trimming and J lost 8 bases, with 11 bases between them. This CDR3 spans 15 amino acids.

This clone was found once. The V call is TRBV30, the J call TRBJ1-3, with TRBD1 as a possible D gene (6 bases). V was clipped by 2 bases and J by 1 base, with 12 bases between them. The CDR3 totals 15 residues. Germline CDR1 reads GTSNPN; CDR2 reads SVGIG (reference sequence). The CDR3 nucleotides are TGTGCCTGGAGTAACTCAGGGGCTTCTGGAAACACCATATATTTT. Translating gives CAWSNSGASGNTIYF.

The chain employs TRBV11-2 and TRBJ2-7; the match to TRBD1 covers 7 bases. The trim removed 5 bases at V and 4 bases at J, leaving 8 bases unmatched. CDR1 SGHAT and CDR2 FQNNGV come from the germline V gene. CDR3 length: 14 amino acids. For the CDR3, the DNA is TGTGCCAGCAGCCTCGGGACAGAGGGATACGAGCAGTACTTC. This gives the protein CASSLGTEGYEQYF. Full variable domain (outside the CDR3, taken from reference TRBV11-2 and TRBJ2-7): EAGVAQSPRYKIIEKRQSVAFWCNPISGHATLYWYQQILGQGPKLLIQFQNNGVVDDSQLPKDRFSAERLKGVDSTLKIQPAKLEDSAVYLCASSLGTEGYEQYFGPGTRLTVT.

The rearrangement uses TRBV12-3 or TRBV12-4 and TRBJ2-7; possibly TRBD2 for D (5 bases). Trimming stripped 8 bases from V and 7 bases from J, with 15 bases between. The CDR3 is 12 residues long. The CDR3 loop is CASSRTRGEQYF. The CDR3 nucleotides read TGTGCCAGCTCCCGGACCCGCGGGGAGCAGTACTTC.

V usage is TRBV4-1 and J usage is TRBJ1-4; 8 positions agree with TRBD1. The CDR3 consists of 15 residues. The V gene end was trimmed by 3 bases and the J gene end by 6 bases; junction bases not matched to a gene: 6. The germline V gene has CDR1 MGHRA and CDR2 YSYEKL. DNA for the CDR3: TGCGCCAGCAGCCAGCATACAGGGGGGGATGAAAAACTGTTTTTT. This sequence encodes CASSQHTGGDEKLFF.

The chain combines TRBV9 with TRBJ2-1; D gene uncertain. Germline CDR1 SGDLS, CDR2 YYNGEE. There are 12 residues in the CDR3. Trimming took off 0 bases at V and 6 bases at J, with 4 bases between the two ends. CDR3 in amino acids: CASSVVFNEQFF. The CDR3 bases are TGTGCCAGCAGCGTAGTCTTCAATGAGCAGTTCTTC.

This chain links TRBV9 with TRBJ2-7, with 7 bases that match TRBD1. CDR1 and CDR2 from the germline V gene are SGDLS and YYNGEE. This CDR3 spans 14 amino acids. J was trimmed by 3 bases and V by 0 bases; bases with no gene match: 3. CDR3 amino acids: CASSVGAGGYEQYF. The CDR3 nucleotides read TGTGCCAGCAGCGTAGGGGCAGGGGGCTACGAGCAGTACTTC. The complete variable domain, with remaining parts taken from reference TRBV9 and TRBJ2-7, reads DSGVTQTPKHLITATGQRVTLRCSPRSGDLSVYWYQQSLDQGLQFLIQYYNGEERAKGNILERFSAQQFPDLHSELNLSSLELGDSALYFCASSVGAGGYEQYFGPGTRLTVT.

The chain joins TRBV2 to TRBJ1-4, with 7 bases aligning to TRBD1. The CDR3 contains 16 residues. V gave up 8 bases and J gave up 0 bases; unmatched junction bases: 9. Germline lookup yields CDR1 SNHLY and CDR2 FYNNEI. The CDR3 protein is CASEGAPGATNEKLFF. The DNA of the CDR3 is TGTGCCAGCGAGGGGGCCCCGGGTGCAACTAATGAAAAACTGTTTTTT.

This clone was seen only a few times. The rearrangement joins TRBV9 to TRBJ2-5; TRBD2 aligns across 8 bases. Per germline, CDR1 SGDLS and CDR2 YYNGEE. The CDR3 totals 16 residues. The ends lost 3 bases at V and 5 bases at J; junction bases unmatched: 12. The CDR3 loop reads CASSAFSGSGGETQYF. The CDR3, as DNA: TGTGCCAGCAGCGCGTTCAGCGGGAGCGGAGGGGAGACCCAGTACTTC.

CDR3 region: CASSPRPETQYF. The CDR3 nucleotides read TGTGCCAGCAGTCCGCGCCCAGAGACCCAGTACTTC. This chain links TRBV12-3 or TRBV12-4 with TRBJ2-5; D unresolved. The CDR3 is 12 residues long. Trimming pared 5 bases from V and 4 bases from J, leaving 8 bases between.

The chain employs TRBV12-5 and TRBJ1-1; D ambiguous. The germline V and J ends were trimmed by 8 bases and 4 bases, with 14 bases remaining between them. The CDR3 consists of 13 residues. CDR1 is LGHNT and CDR2 is FRNRAP in the germline V gene. CDR3 in amino acids: CASRGIRGTEAFF. The CDR3 DNA reads as TGTGCTAGTCGGGGAATACGCGGCACTGAAGCTTTCTTT.

J is TRBJ1-5 and V is TRBV30, with D possibly matching TRBD1 (6 bases). Trimming cost V 5 bases and J 3 bases, with 8 bases left between them. The length of the CDR3 is 12 residues. CDR1 is GTSNPN, CDR2 SVGIG, per germline (reference sequence). The DNA of the CDR3 is TGTGCCTGGGGGGGGGCCAATCAGCCCCAGCATTTT. Residues: CAWGGANQPQHF.

This clone has just one count. V is TRBV24-1 and J is TRBJ1-2, with 8 positions matching TRBD1. Trimming removed 3 bases from V and 4 bases from J; junction bases left unmatched: 3. CDR3 length equals 14 residues. CDR1 and CDR2 (germline): KGHDR, SFDVKD. The CDR3 is CATSDRTGFYGYTF. The CDR3 nucleotides are TGTGCCACCAGTGATAGGACAGGGTTCTATGGCTACACCTTC.

The rearrangement joins TRBV7-2 to TRBJ2-3; 9 nucleotides align to TRBD2. The germline V gene encodes CDR1 SGHTA and CDR2 FQGNSA. Trimming at V came to 5 bases and at J to 3 bases, leaving 9 bases not matched to a gene. This CDR3 contains 16 residues. The CDR3 loop is CASSPLAREGTDTQYF. CDR3 DNA: TGTGCCAGCAGCCCCCTCGCGCGGGAGGGTACAGATACGCAGTATTTT.

V gene TRBV19 combines with J gene TRBJ1-4; D unclear. Deletions cut 6 bases from V and 1 base from J, with 6 bases between. Per germline, CDR1 LNHDA and CDR2 SQIVND (reference sequence). This CDR3 is 13 amino acids long. The CDR3 region is CASRLITNEKLFF. The CDR3 region has the DNA TGTGCCAGTAGACTAATAACTAATGAAAAACTGTTTTTT.

V usage is TRBV18 and J usage is TRBJ2-5; no clear D. Germline V CDR1 and CDR2: KGHSH, LQKENI. V shed 0 bases and J shed 2 bases, with 4 bases lying between them. CDR3 size: 13 residues. The CDR3 here is CASSPPSQETQYF. DNA for the CDR3: TGTGCCAGCTCACCACCGAGTCAAGAGACCCAGTACTTC.

This sequence joins TRBV11-1 and TRBJ1-1, with unresolved D. Germline lookup yields CDR1 SGHAT and CDR2 FQDESV (reference sequence). Trimming removed 6 bases from V and 0 bases from J, with 8 bases in between. CDR3 length equals 13 residues. The CDR3 nucleotides read TGTGCCAGCAGTTCACATCTGAACACTGAAGCTTTCTTT. Translating gives CASSSHLNTEAFF.